The TCR beta chain under discussion was sequenced for a study of blood T cell repertoires in COVID-19. Study-wide background: COVID-19 samples, acute and convalescent, were from the United States, Italy and Spain. From T cells, B-cell-depleted T cells, or PBMCs came the material, which was cDNA or gDNA.

The germline gives CDR1 SGHKS, CDR2 YYEKEE (reference sequence). The trim removed 4 bases at V and 1 base at J, leaving 7 bases unmatched. The CDR3 consists of 16 residues. Original handling: Researchers report that nucleated cell counts were estimated from reference gene primer amplification. Produced via immunoSEQ multiplex PCR; TCRdb's table is partial and in-frame only. Clone size and V and J calls were adopted from that table, with D and trimming inferred from the DNA. The sample holds tens of thousands of clones; around four fifths are singletons and the top ten take 1.8%. Sample: peripheral blood. The receptor was derived from a woman aged 55-69 years with acute or convalescent COVID-19. The rearrangement links TRBV5-5 to TRBJ2-3; TRBD1 matches 9 bases. CDR3 nucleotide sequence: TGTGCCAGCAGCCTCGGACAGGGGTTACGCACAGATACGCAGTATTTT. This sequence encodes CASSLGQGLRTDTQYF. Supplemented by reference TRBV5-5 and TRBJ2-3, the full variable domain reads DAGVTQSPTHLIKTRGQQVTLRCSPISGHKSVSWYQQVLGQGPQFIFQYYEKEERGRGNFPDRFSARQFPNYSSELNVNALLLGDSALYLCASSLGQGLRTDTQYFGPGTRLTVL.